The rows below give T cell receptor beta chains drawn from one sample of a study of T cell repertoires in cytomegalovirus infection. MiXCR, applied by TCRdb to the reads, yields one record per CDR3 protein. The sample has around 85,000 distinct CDR3 sequences, under 55% seen once. No antigens are known for them. Sequencing used CD8+ T cells from cultured PBMCs, obtained from culture after CMV antigen stimulation. Every receptor here comes from a human donor in good health (CMV status not recorded). Some clones in this sample may be carry-over from other donors' samples. Each CDR3 is given without its conserved first and last residue. Each record gives: CDR3 length, J gene, V gene, CDR3 protein.

12	TRBJ1-5	TRBV5-7	ASRLDKSNQPQH
14	TRBJ2-7	TRBV27	ASSLSGQGLAYEQY
12	TRBJ2-5	TRBV6-5	ASSYSSGRETQY
13	TRBJ1-5	TRBV25-1	ASSESGQGYQPQH
13	TRBJ1-1	TRBV7-8	ASSSRTGTIPEAF
13	TRBJ1-5	TRBV11-2	ASSLYQGSDQPQH
13	TRBJ2-5	TRBV7-4	ASSLATPKGETQY
13	TRBJ1-2	TRBV3-1	ASSADRGSSYGYT
12	TRBJ1-3	TRBV28	ASSLEQGRDTIY
13	TRBJ1-1	TRBV4-1	ASSQDGGLNTEAF
15	TRBJ2-1	TRBV11-2	ASSSLEGVSSYNEQF
14	TRBJ2-1	TRBV5-1	ASTPQGTSSPNEQF
17	TRBJ2-1	TRBV24-1	ATSDTSGGTGGSYNEQF
13	TRBJ2-5	TRBV28	ASSLLVYQQETQY
11	TRBJ2-7	TRBV12-5	ASGGAGKYEQY